The rows below give T cell receptor beta chains drawn from one sample of a study of early T cells in non-severe SARS-CoV-2 infection. Each CDR3 protein gets one entry after TCRdb re-called the 5' RACE reads with MiXCR. The sample has 48,000 or so distinct CDR3 sequences, around 14% seen once. Sequencing used whole blood. These TCRs come from an adult who was a healthcare worker with PCR-confirmed SARS-CoV-2 infection or an uninfected control (not recorded which). Both conserved end residues are part of each CDR3. D genes are given only for firm matches. Where a row states a size, it is once, few, many or the class of an expanded clone; other rows omit it.

TRBJ2-2	-	few	TRBV5-6	TGTGCCAGCAGCCGAGCGGGCTCAAACACCGGGGAGCTGTTTTTT	CASSRAGSNTGELFF
TRBJ1-1	-	few	TRBV4-2	TGTGCCAGCAGCCAAGGGGCACGGGCCGCTTTCTTT	CASSQGARAAFF
TRBJ2-1	TRBD2	many	TRBV29-1	TGCAGCGTTGAAGGACTAGCTTTAATGAATGAGCAGTTCTTC	CSVEGLALMNEQFF
TRBJ2-3	TRBD1	few	TRBV20-1	TGCAGTGCTAGATACGGACAGGGGACAGATACGCAGTATTTT	CSARYGQGTDTQYF
TRBJ2-7	TRBD2	-	TRBV28	TGTGCCAGCAGGGAAGGGACTAGTGAGTATTACGAGCAGTACTTC	CASREGTSEYYEQYF
TRBJ2-7	-	-	TRBV15	TGTGCCACCAGCATCGTTGGGGCGCGGGAGCAGTACTTC	CATSIVGAREQYF
TRBJ2-5	TRBD2	many	TRBV7-9	TGTGCCAGCAGCCTCCGGGAGGTCCGAGAGACCCAGTACTTC	CASSLREVRETQYF
TRBJ1-2	-	many	TRBV7-9	TGTGCCAGCAGCTCCCACCCTAACTATGGCTACACCTTC	CASSSHPNYGYTF
TRBJ2-7	TRBD2	-	TRBV6-5	TGTGCCAGCAGTTACTTCGGGACTAGCGGGAGCTACGAGCAGTACTTC	CASSYFGTSGSYEQYF
TRBJ1-1	-	-	TRBV10-2	TGCGCCAGCAGTGAGTTTTTGGGCACTGAAGCTTTCTTT	CASSEFLGTEAFF
TRBJ2-3	TRBD2	few	TRBV20-1	TGCAGTGCACAAAAGACTAGCGGGAGGGCAGATACGCAGTATTTT	CSAQKTSGRADTQYF
TRBJ2-7	TRBD2	few	TRBV20-1	TGCAGTGCCCTACACGGCGCTAGCGGGAGCTACGAGCAGTACTTC	CSALHGASGSYEQYF
TRBJ2-3	-	-	TRBV28	TGTGCCTGCTGCAGGAGGTGGGGCACAGATACGCAGTATTTT	CACCRRWGTDTQYF
TRBJ2-2	-	many	TRBV2	TGTGCCAGCAGTGAGAGGCCGGGGAGCACCGGGGAGCTGTTTTTT	CASSERPGSTGELFF
TRBJ2-1	TRBD2	few	TRBV9	TGTGCCAGCAGCCAGGGGACTAGTCATTACAATGAGCAGTTCTTC	CASSQGTSHYNEQFF
TRBJ2-1	-	few	TRBV29-1	TGCAGCGTTGAAAATGAGCAGTTCTTC	CSVENEQFF
TRBJ2-1	TRBD1	few	TRBV5-1	TGCGCCAGCAGCTTGTGGGGACAGGAGTACAATGAGCAGTTCTTC	CASSLWGQEYNEQFF
TRBJ2-7	TRBD1	few	TRBV29-1	TGCAGCGTTGAGGGACAGGGAAACGAGCAGTACTTC	CSVEGQGNEQYF
TRBJ2-7	-	many	TRBV4-1	TGCGCCAGCAGCCAAAATCGGGACACGGGGTCGACCTACGAGCAGTACTTC	CASSQNRDTGSTYEQYF
TRBJ2-5	TRBD1	many	TRBV30	TGTGCCTGGAGTGTAGGACAGGGGGCGGTCGAGACCCAGTACTTC	CAWSVGQGAVETQYF
TRBJ1-2	-	few	TRBV13	TGTGCCAGCAGCCGGGGGGTCTATGGCTACACCTTC	CASSRGVYGYTF
TRBJ2-7	TRBD2	once	TRBV29-1	TGCAGCGTTGCAGTTACCAGCGGGAGGATTTACGAGCAGTACTTC	CSVAVTSGRIYEQYF
TRBJ2-5	-	-	TRBV2	TGTGCCAGCAGTTATGGCCTAGCCCAAGAGACCCAGTACTTC	CASSYGLAQETQYF
TRBJ1-5	-	-	TRBV28	TGTGCCAGCAGTCGGGACATAAATCAGCCCCAGCATTTT	CASSRDINQPQHF
TRBJ2-1	-	-	TRBV15	TGTGCCACCAGCCCGAGCGGAGGGTTGGGCAATGAGCAGTTCTTC	CATSPSGGLGNEQFF
TRBJ2-7	-	-	TRBV11-2	TGTGCCAGCAGCCCGTTGAACCGTCGCAGGGCTCACTCCTACGAGCAGTACTTC	CASSPLNRRRAHSYEQYF
TRBJ1-6	TRBD1	few	TRBV6-2/TRBV6-3	TGTGCCAGCAGTACAAACAGGGGCTCCTATAATTCACCCCTCCACTTT	CASSTNRGSYNSPLHF
TRBJ2-3	-	few	TRBV27	TGTGCCAGCAGTTTGGACTCATCACCAGATACGCAGTATTTT	CASSLDSSPDTQYF
TRBJ2-1	-	many	TRBV7-3	TGTGCCAGCAGCTTATCCGCCCCCAGGGGATCCTACAATGAGCAGTTCTTC	CASSLSAPRGSYNEQFF
TRBJ1-3	-	-	TRBV5-1	TGCGCCAGCAGCCCCGTCGCGTCCAGCTCTGGAAACACCATATATTTT	CASSPVASSSGNTIYF
TRBJ1-5	-	once	TRBV6-4	TGTGCCAGCAGTGAAGGGGCAGGGAGCAATCAGCCCCAGCATTTT	CASSEGAGSNQPQHF
TRBJ2-4	-	many	TRBV19	TGTGCCAGTCGACCCCCGGGCACTTCGTCCCTAGCCAAAAACATTCAGTACTTC	CASRPPGTSSLAKNIQYF
TRBJ2-7	-	-	TRBV5-4	TGTGCCAGCAGTTACAGGCACCACTACGAGCAGTACTTC	CASSYRHHYEQYF
TRBJ2-2	-	-	TRBV6-5	TGTGCCAGCAGTTACTCGTTCGATCACTGGAGCACCGGGGAGCTGTTTTTT	CASSYSFDHWSTGELFF
TRBJ2-5	-	many	TRBV7-8	TGTGCCAGCAGCCTGGGACGCCAACAAGAGACCCAGTACTTC	CASSLGRQQETQYF
TRBJ2-1	-	many	TRBV11-2	TGTGCCAGCGGGCAAAGGCTAGTTTCAGTCGATGAGCAGTTCTTC	CASGQRLVSVDEQFF
TRBJ2-3	-	many	TRBV15	TGTGCCACCAGCTTTGACTTGGGCACAGATACGCAGTATTTT	CATSFDLGTDTQYF
TRBJ1-6	TRBD1	many	TRBV7-9	TGTGCCAGCAGCTTAGTGGGACAGATCAATTCACCCCTCCACTTT	CASSLVGQINSPLHF
TRBJ1-2	-	many	TRBV3-1	TGTGCCAGCAGCCATGGGTATGGCTACACCTTC	CASSHGYGYTF
TRBJ2-3	TRBD2	many	TRBV12-3/TRBV12-4	TGTGCCAGCAGTTTAAGTCCGACTAGCTTGACAGATACGCAGTATTTT	CASSLSPTSLTDTQYF
TRBJ2-1	TRBD2	many	TRBV5-1	TGCGCCAGCAGCTCGACCCCGACTAGCGCGGGCAATGAGCAGTTCTTC	CASSSTPTSAGNEQFF
TRBJ1-1	TRBD1	-	TRBV11-3	TGTGCCAGCCCATCCACCATAACAGGGGGCTTTTGGAAAGCTTTCTTT	CASPSTITGGFWKAFF
TRBJ2-3	TRBD1	many	TRBV5-1	TGCGCCAGCAGCTTGACAGGGGTGAGCACAGATACGCAGTATTTT	CASSLTGVSTDTQYF